This T cell receptor beta chain originates from a study of T cells in tuberculosis. Trimming cost V 3 bases and J 5 bases, with 13 bases left between them. Germline V gene sequence: CDR1 LNHDA, CDR2 SQIVND (reference sequence). This CDR3 is built from 14 residues. Sorting used thawed, overnight-rested PBMC stained with anti-CD3, a viability dye and GMM-loaded CD1B tetramer. CD1B tetramers were loaded with Rhodococcus equi-derived C32 glucose monomycolate. Repertoires were generated with immunoSEQ multiplex PCR, while TCRdb's copy carries only in-frame clones and drops some. The sample contains about 58,000 clones, roughly 88% of which appear only once. This clone has only one observation.

The clonotype comes from an adult woman with latent tuberculosis. The sample was CD1b-GMM tetramer-negative cells sorted from PBMCs. This rearrangement joins TRBV19 to TRBJ2-5; D ambiguous. CDR3 DNA sequence: TGTGCCAGTAGTATGCCAAATTTCGGGGAGACCCAGTACTTC. Protein: CASSMPNFGETQYF.